The 27 T cell receptor beta chains reported below all come from one sample, sequenced in a study of blood T cell repertoires in COVID-19. Method: immunoSEQ multiplex PCR; TCRdb's copy keeps in-frame clones and lacks some. Of approximately 90,000 clones listed, 78% are singletons. The source material was peripheral blood. These receptors originate from a man in his sixties or seventies with COVID-19, enrolled during active disease.

The table lists this clone with a count of one. V and J are TRBV28 and TRBJ1-4; TRBD1 is a possible D gene (6 bases). This CDR3 is 17 amino acids long. Deletions cut 6 bases from V and 3 bases from J, with 20 bases between. The V gene's germline CDR1 is MDHEN and CDR2 SYDVKM. Here the CDR3 reads CASRGYRERRPNEKLFF. CDR3 nucleotide sequence: TGTGCCAGCAGGGGTTACAGGGAAAGAAGGCCTAATGAAAAACTGTTTTTT.

The chain employs TRBV10-1 and TRBJ2-1, with D perhaps matching TRBD2 (6 bases). This CDR3 has 13 residues. From germline, CDR1 is WNHNN and CDR2 SYGVQD (reference sequence). Trimming cost V 3 bases and J 7 bases, with 10 bases left between them. The DNA for the CDR3 is TGCGCCAGCAGTGAAGGGAGGCGGAATGAGCAGTTCTTC. Protein product: CASSEGRRNEQFF.

The chain carries TRBV5-1 and TRBJ2-7; D gene uncertain. Germline CDR1 SGHRS, CDR2 YFSETQ. Trimming pared 1 base from V and 3 bases from J, leaving 8 bases between. The CDR3 is made up of 13 amino acids. This CDR3 reads CASSLSQNYEQYF. CDR3 sequence (DNA): TGCGCCAGCAGCTTGTCCCAGAACTACGAGCAGTACTTC.

The chain recombines TRBV11-2 with TRBJ1-2; 8 nucleotides align to TRBD1. The length of the CDR3 is 14 residues. CDR1 and CDR2 from the germline V gene are SGHAT and FQNNGV. Trimming took 6 bases from V and 5 from J; bases not matched to a gene: 8. The CDR3 protein is CASSPGQDLYGYTF. The DNA of the CDR3 is TGTGCCAGCAGTCCGGGACAGGACCTTTATGGCTACACCTTC.

J is TRBJ2-2 and V is TRBV18; the D gene is possibly TRBD1 (5 bases). V dropped 1 base and J dropped 1 base, with 10 bases sitting between them. The CDR3 totals 16 residues. CDR1 and CDR2 from the germline V gene are KGHSH and LQKENI. The CDR3 coding sequence is TGTGCCAGCTCACCACAGGGGAAACTGAACACCGGGGAGCTGTTTTTT. Its protein is CASSPQGKLNTGELFF.

Concerning this clone: The sample carries other DNA sequences with the same CDR3. V usage is TRBV27 and J usage is TRBJ1-6; D not resolved. Deletions cut 3 bases from V and 7 bases from J, with 13 bases between. Germline V gene sequence: CDR1 MNHEY, CDR2 SMNVEV (reference sequence). The CDR3 has 15 residues. The CDR3 nucleotides are TGTGCCAGCAGTTTGGCGGGCGGATTGAATTCACCCCTCCACTTT. Its protein is CASSLAGGLNSPLHF.

This clone was found a few times. The chain joins TRBV7-3 to TRBJ2-6; no clear D gene. The CDR3 length is 14 residues. Trimming shortened V by 0 bases and J by 4 bases, and 4 bases separated the two germline ends. CDR1 SGHTA and CDR2 FQGTGA come from the germline V gene. The CDR3 region is CASSLTSGANVLTF. CDR3 DNA: TGTGCCAGCAGCTTAACTTCAGGGGCCAACGTCCTGACTTTC.

The sample holds one count of this clone. The rearrangement joins TRBV2 to TRBJ2-1, with 8 bases aligning to TRBD2. With 5 bases clipped from V and 8 bases from J, the junction kept 8 bases outside the gene matches. In germline, CDR1 is SNHLY, CDR2 FYNNEI. The CDR3 totals 14 residues. CDR3 bases: TGTGCCAGCAGTCTCGTGGTAGCGGGATATGAGCAGTTCTTC. Its protein product is CASSLVVAGYEQFF.

This clone is a singleton in its sample. The V call is TRBV19, the J call TRBJ2-2; no clear D gene. The CDR3 extends over 15 amino acids. V lost 3 bases and J lost 0, with 8 bases in between. The germline V gene has CDR1 LNHDA and CDR2 SQIVND (reference sequence). The CDR3 DNA reads TGTGCCAGTAGTATTGAACTAACGAACACCGGGGAGCTGTTTTTT. Protein sequence: CASSIELTNTGELFF.

The chain carries TRBV19 and TRBJ1-5; the match to TRBD1 covers 9 bases. The CDR3 has 15 amino acids. The germline gives CDR1 LNHDA, CDR2 SQIVND (reference sequence). V dropped 6 bases and J dropped 6; count of bases not matched to a gene: 9. CDR3 loop: CASRPRDRESQPQHF. The CDR3 DNA reads TGTGCCAGTAGACCCCGGGACAGGGAGTCTCAGCCCCAGCATTTT. The whole variable domain, remainder taken from reference TRBV19 and TRBJ1-5, is DGGITQSPKYLFRKEGQNVTLSCEQNLNHDAMYWYRQDPGQGLRLIYYSQIVNDFQKGDIAEGYSVSREKKESFPLTVTSAQKNPTAFYLCASRPRDRESQPQHFGDGTRLSIL.

The chain uses TRBV6-5 and TRBJ1-6, with D unresolved. Germline V gives CDR1 MNHEY, CDR2 SVGAGI. The germline V and J ends were trimmed by 2 bases and 7 bases, with 9 bases remaining between them. This CDR3 region has 14 residues. CDR3 sequence: CASSYGGPNSPLHF. The CDR3 DNA reads as TGTGCCAGCAGTTACGGAGGGCCCAATTCACCCCTCCACTTT.

The chain has TRBV28 and TRBJ1-1; 8 nucleotides line up with TRBD1. The CDR3 spans 13 residues. V dropped 3 bases and J dropped 11; count of bases not matched to a gene: 8. The germline V gene encodes CDR1 MDHEN and CDR2 SYDVKM. CDR3 nucleotides: TGTGCCAGCAGTTTGACAGGGGTGTTATCGGCTTTCTTT. Residues: CASSLTGVLSAFF.

There are a few counts of this clone. This sequence joins TRBV11-3 and TRBJ1-2; the match to TRBD1 covers 7 bases. The junction had 1 base not matched to a gene; V was cut back by 0 bases and J by 3 bases. Germline assignment: CDR1 SGHNT and CDR2 YENEEA. There are 14 residues in the CDR3. CDR3 in DNA: TGTGCCAGCAGCTTAGAGACAGGGCACTATGGCTACACCTTC. Amino acid sequence: CASSLETGHYGYTF.

There are a few counts of this clone. This chain uses TRBV7-2 with TRBJ1-2; D not certain. V shed 5 bases and J shed 4 bases, with 20 bases lying between them. The CDR3 is 16 residues long. Germline CDR1 and CDR2: SGHTA and FQGNSA. CDR3 in DNA: TGTGCCAGCAGCATTGGCGGGGAGGTTTTCTTCTATGGCTACACCTTC. It yields the protein CASSIGGEVFFYGYTF.

The chain joins TRBV7-9 to TRBJ1-2; 9 bases line up with TRBD1. CDR1 is SEHNR and CDR2 is FQNEAQ in the germline V gene (reference sequence). The CDR3 consists of 15 residues. V trimming: 0 bases; J trimming: 6 bases; junction bases outside the gene matches: 5. CDR3 DNA: TGTGCCAGCAGCTTAGCGCTGACAGGGGGTCATGGCTACACCTTC. It is translated as CASSLALTGGHGYTF.

The sample holds one count of this clone. The chain links TRBV11-3 to TRBJ1-1, with 7 bases that match TRBD1. The CDR3 contains 14 residues. Per germline, CDR1 SGHNT and CDR2 YENEEA. V shed 2 bases and J 6 bases; nucleotides not matched to a gene: 6. The CDR3 sequence is CASSLRDRGAEAFF. The CDR3 DNA reads TGTGCCAGCAGCTTAAGGGACAGAGGAGCTGAAGCTTTCTTT.

CDR3 DNA sequence: TGTGCCAGCAGTTCATCAGGGACAGGGGTTCGTGGCTACACCTTC. Encoded protein: CASSSSGTGVRGYTF. This chain links TRBV6-6 with TRBJ1-2; the match to TRBD1 covers 10 bases. Germline V gene data show CDR1 as MNHNY and CDR2 as SVGAGI (reference sequence). This CDR3 is 15 amino acids long. V trimming: 4 bases; J trimming: 7 bases; junction bases outside the gene matches: 9.

The rearrangement joins TRBV28 to TRBJ2-2, with 9 positions matching TRBD2. The junction had 13 bases not matched to a gene; V was cut back by 5 bases and J by 6 bases. The V gene's germline CDR1 is MDHEN and CDR2 SYDVKM. The CDR3 is 17 amino acids. The CDR3 DNA sequence: TGTGCCAGCAGTCTCACCATAGCGGGAGAAAAGGCCGGGGAGCTGTTTTTT. Encoded protein: CASSLTIAGEKAGELFF. The full variable domain, its missing parts supplied by reference TRBV28 and TRBJ2-2, is DVKVTQSSRYLVKRTGEKVFLECVQDMDHENMFWYRQDPGLGLRLIYFSYDVKMKEKGDIPEGYSVSREKKERFSLILESASTNQTSMYLCASSLTIAGEKAGELFFGEGSRLTVL.

This sequence joins TRBV20-1 and TRBJ1-5; the D gene is possibly TRBD1 (6 bases). Germline V gene lookup returns CDR1 DFQATT and CDR2 SNEGSKA (reference sequence). The CDR3 has 15 amino acids. Trimming stripped 3 bases from V and 0 bases from J, with 12 bases between. The CDR3 nucleotides are TGCAGTGCTAGTGACAGGACTAATAGCAATCAGCCCCAGCATTTT. This gives the protein CSASDRTNSNQPQHF.

The chain carries TRBV28 and TRBJ1-1; D unclear. Germline CDR1 and CDR2: MDHEN and SYDVKM. V was trimmed by 1 base and J by 4 bases, leaving 10 bases between them. This CDR3 is built from 14 residues. CDR3 residues: CASSLSGYGTEAFF. CDR3 sequence (DNA): TGTGCCAGCAGTTTATCGGGGTATGGCACTGAAGCTTTCTTT.

In its sample, this clone was seen a few times. The chain recombines TRBV6-2 or TRBV6-3 with TRBJ1-2, with no clear D. The germline V gene has CDR1 MNHEY and CDR2 SVGEGT. There are 13 residues in the CDR3. Trimming cost V 0 bases and J 4 bases, with 6 bases left between them. The CDR3 reads CASSYSASYGYTF. The CDR3 DNA reads as TGTGCCAGCAGTTACTCGGCAAGCTATGGCTACACCTTC.

The table lists this clone with a few counts. This CDR3 reads CASRGLRRTNEKLFF. The DNA of the CDR3 is TGTGCCAGTAGGGGACTCAGGAGGACTAATGAAAAACTGTTTTTT. The V gene is TRBV19, the J gene TRBJ1-4; possible D gene TRBD1, 5 bases. Between the trimmed V and J ends, which lost 6 bases and 2 bases, there was a span of 13 bases. CDR3 length: 15 residues. Germline V gene sequence: CDR1 LNHDA, CDR2 SQIVND (reference sequence).

This clone has just one count. The genes are TRBV11-2 and TRBJ1-3, with a tentative D call TRBD1 (5 bases). CDR1 is SGHAT, CDR2 FQNNGV, per germline. V was trimmed by 5 bases and J by 1 base, leaving 15 bases between them. The CDR3 loop spans 16 amino acids. DNA of the CDR3: TGTGCCAGCAGCCCCGGGAGGGGTCTATCTGGAAACACCATATATTTT. This sequence encodes CASSPGRGLSGNTIYF. Combining the CDR3 with reference TRBV11-2 and TRBJ1-3 gives the whole variable domain EAGVAQSPRYKIIEKRQSVAFWCNPISGHATLYWYQQILGQGPKLLIQFQNNGVVDDSQLPKDRFSAERLKGVDSTLKIQPAKLEDSAVYLCASSPGRGLSGNTIYFGEGSWLTVV.

This clone has only a few counts. The V call is TRBV28, the J call TRBJ1-3, with 7 bases identical to TRBD1. The CDR3 is made up of 16 amino acids. The germline CDR1 and CDR2 sequences are MDHEN and SYDVKM. The ends lost 2 bases at V and 0 bases at J; junction bases unmatched: 4. The CDR3 region has the DNA TGTGCCAGCAGTTTACCGGGACAGAACTCTGGAAACACCATATATTTT. This sequence encodes CASSLPGQNSGNTIYF.

This rearrangement joins TRBV2 to TRBJ1-6; 9 positions match TRBD1. The CDR3 totals 14 residues. Germline V gene lookup returns CDR1 SNHLY and CDR2 FYNNEI. Unmatched junction bases numbered 5, after V lost 8 bases and J lost 6 bases. Here the CDR3 reads CASASGQGNSPLHF. CDR3 nucleotide sequence: TGTGCCAGCGCCTCGGGACAGGGTAATTCACCCCTCCACTTT.

J is TRBJ2-3 and V is TRBV19; TRBD2 aligns across 14 bases. The CDR3 extends over 15 amino acids. Per the germline V gene, CDR1 is LNHDA and CDR2 is SQIVND (reference sequence). Trimming removed 3 bases from V and 9 bases from J; junction bases left unmatched: 5. Here the CDR3 reads CASSIGTSGSRTQYF. Here the CDR3 DNA reads TGTGCCAGTAGTATTGGGACTAGCGGGAGCAGGACGCAGTATTTT. Full variable domain (rest looked up from reference TRBV19 and TRBJ2-3): DGGITQSPKYLFRKEGQNVTLSCEQNLNHDAMYWYRQDPGQGLRLIYYSQIVNDFQKGDIAEGYSVSREKKESFPLTVTSAQKNPTAFYLCASSIGTSGSRTQYFGPGTRLTVL.

The rearrangement joins TRBV10-3 to TRBJ2-6; the match to TRBD1 covers 9 bases. Per the germline V gene, CDR1 is ENHRY and CDR2 is SYGVKD. The CDR3 is 16 residues long. With 0 bases clipped from V and 7 bases from J, the junction kept 4 bases outside the gene matches. The CDR3 region has the DNA TGTGCCATCAGTGAGTCCTCTACAGGGGGCGCCAACGTCCTGACTTTC. This sequence encodes CAISESSTGGANVLTF.